There are many counts of the clone carrying this T cell receptor (beta chain). The antigen is undetermined. This record belongs to a study of T cells after posttransplantation cyclophosphamide. Study-level points and caveats: Blood and skin or GI T cell repertoires showed limited TRB overlap. TRB clonality was highly associated with recipient CMV seropositivity and reactivation. Later blood repertoires were often dominated by clones from the donor CD8+ memory compartment.

J gave up 6 bases and V 1 base, and 10 bases lay outside the gene matches. The CDR3 has 16 residues. Germline V gene data show CDR1 as SGHVS and CDR2 as FNYEAQ. A marrow graft followed busulfan-fludarabine conditioning, with cyclophosphamide on days +3 and +4. Produced via immunoSEQ multiplex PCR; TCRdb's table is partial and in-frame only. This sample carries about 15,000 clones and no singletons, and roughly 23% goes to the top ten. The chain is built from TRBV7-6 and TRBJ2-7; 9 bases are shared with TRBD2. The sample was PBMCs, taken 950 to 1,200 days after allogeneic stem cell transplant with posttransplant cyclophosphamide. The clonotype comes from a female patient in her 40s who received an allogeneic stem cell transplant from a related donor, was CMV-positive, and had no GVHD. The graft donor may have given rise to some T cells. The CDR3 DNA follows: TGTGCCAGCAGCTTAGGGACTGCGGGGGGGCGGGGCGAGCAGTACTTC. Its protein product is CASSLGTAGGRGEQYF.